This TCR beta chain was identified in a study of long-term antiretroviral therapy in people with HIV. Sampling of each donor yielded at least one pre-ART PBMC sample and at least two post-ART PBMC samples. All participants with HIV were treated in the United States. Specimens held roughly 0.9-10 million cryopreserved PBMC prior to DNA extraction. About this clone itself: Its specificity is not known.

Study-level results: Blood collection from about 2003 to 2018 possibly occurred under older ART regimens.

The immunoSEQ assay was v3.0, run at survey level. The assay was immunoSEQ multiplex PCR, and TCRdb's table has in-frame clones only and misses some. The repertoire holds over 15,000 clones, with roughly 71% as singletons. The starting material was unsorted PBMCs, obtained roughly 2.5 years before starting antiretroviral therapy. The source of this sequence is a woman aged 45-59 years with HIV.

CDR3 coding DNA: TGCAGCGTCGTTGATGGTTTGGCCTACGAGCAGTACTTC. This translates into CSVVDGLAYEQYF. J is TRBJ2-7 and V is TRBV29-1; D gene unclear. CDR3 length: 13 residues. Germline CDR1 is SQVTM and CDR2 is ANQGSEA. Trimming left V 6 bases short and J 2 bases short, with 14 bases between.